The sequence of this T cell receptor (beta chain) was determined in a study of identical twins. Healthy Caucasian donors formed the entire cohort. Findings and limits, study-wide: Zero-insertion results could be subject to partial confounding by invariant MAIT and iNKT cells. Sequences that were beta out-of-frame showed weaker excess twin sharing.

The V end was cut by 1 base, the J end by 2 bases, with 12 bases between. The CDR3 has 15 residues. From the 5' RACE reads, TCRdb called clonotypes with MiXCR, one entry per CDR3 protein. The sample records 250,000 or so distinct CDR3 sequences, 6% to 8.5% being singletons. Of note for this clonotype: Its antigen is unknown.

Separately, the same data were catalogued under a study of yellow fever vaccine responses in identical twins. That investigation notes: Reportedly, twins' vaccine T cell responses looked partly convergent and partly personalized.

The sample was CD8+ T cells sorted from blood. This clonotype originated in a woman under 30 in good health. The chain employs TRBV12-3 or TRBV12-4 and TRBJ2-7; tentatively, D is TRBD1 (5 bases). This chain's CDR3 is CASSLEAGSTYEQYF. In DNA form, the CDR3 reads TGTGCCAGCAGTTTAGAGGCAGGGTCGACCTACGAGCAGTACTTC.